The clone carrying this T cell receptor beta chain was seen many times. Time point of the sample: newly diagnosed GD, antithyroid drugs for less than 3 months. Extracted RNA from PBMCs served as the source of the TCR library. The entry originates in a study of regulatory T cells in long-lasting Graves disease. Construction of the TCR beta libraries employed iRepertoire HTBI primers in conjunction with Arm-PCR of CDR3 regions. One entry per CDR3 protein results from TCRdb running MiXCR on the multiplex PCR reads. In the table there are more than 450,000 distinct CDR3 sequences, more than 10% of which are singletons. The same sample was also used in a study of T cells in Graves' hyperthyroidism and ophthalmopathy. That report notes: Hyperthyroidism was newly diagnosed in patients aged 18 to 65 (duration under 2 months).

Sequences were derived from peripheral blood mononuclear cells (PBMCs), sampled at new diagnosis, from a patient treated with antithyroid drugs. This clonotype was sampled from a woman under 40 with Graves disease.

The CDR3 loop reads CSVEPGLSITYEQYF. Here the CDR3 DNA reads TGCAGCGTCGAGCCGGGACTCTCAATCACCTACGAGCAGTACTTC. The chain is built from TRBV29-1 and TRBJ2-7; D is perhaps TRBD2 (6 bases). V was trimmed by 6 bases and J by 2 bases, leaving 20 bases between them. CDR3 size: 15 residues. The germline CDR1 and CDR2 sequences are SQVTM and ANQGSEA.